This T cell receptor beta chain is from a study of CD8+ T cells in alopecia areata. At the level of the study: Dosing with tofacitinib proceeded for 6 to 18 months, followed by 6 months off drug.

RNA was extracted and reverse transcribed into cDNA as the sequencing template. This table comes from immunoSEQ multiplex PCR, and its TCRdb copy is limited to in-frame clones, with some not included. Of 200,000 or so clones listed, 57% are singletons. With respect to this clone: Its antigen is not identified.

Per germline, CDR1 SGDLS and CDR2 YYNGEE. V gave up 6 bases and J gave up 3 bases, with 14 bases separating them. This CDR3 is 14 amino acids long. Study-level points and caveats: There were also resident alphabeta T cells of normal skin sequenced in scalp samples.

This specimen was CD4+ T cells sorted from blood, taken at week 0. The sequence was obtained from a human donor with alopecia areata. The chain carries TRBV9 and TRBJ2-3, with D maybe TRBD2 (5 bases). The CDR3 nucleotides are TGTGCCAGCAAAAGAAAACTAGAGACAGATACGCAGTATTTT. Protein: CASKRKLETDTQYF.